This T cell receptor (beta chain) was recovered during a study of blood T cell repertoires in COVID-19. Recruitment covered 25 or so US areas and drew participants whose ages spanned roughly 18 to 89 years. In assigning cohorts, the study relied on participant-reported clinical history. Original analysis: Amplification of reference gene primers provided the estimated nucleated cell counts. Produced via immunoSEQ multiplex PCR; TCRdb's table is partial and in-frame only. V, J and clone size were drawn from that table, and D and trimming were deduced from the DNA. The table includes 400,000 to 500,000 clones, about 88% detected once. The receptor comes from a young woman who had been exposed to COVID-19. The sample consisted of PBMCs or T cells enriched from blood (not recorded which).

As DNA, the CDR3 is TGCGCCAGCAGCTTGATGCCTAGCGGAGACAATGAGCAGTTCTTC. Translation gives CASSLMPSGDNEQFF. The chain has TRBV5-1 and TRBJ2-1; TRBD2 agrees at 7 bases. Looked up from germline, CDR1 is SGHRS and CDR2 is YFSETQ. This CDR3 is built from 15 residues. With 1 base clipped from V and 5 bases from J, the junction kept 6 bases outside the gene matches.